The clone carrying this TCR beta chain showed up just once. The data belong to a study of blood T cell repertoires in COVID-19. The assay was immunoSEQ multiplex PCR, and TCRdb's table has in-frame clones only and misses some. The sample has about 420,000 clones; 80% to 90% are singletons. CDR3 length equals 14 residues. Germline CDR1 is SNHLY and CDR2 is FYNNEI. V was pared by 11 bases and J by 0 bases, with 15 bases between. The V call is TRBV2, the J call TRBJ2-3; no clear D. The clonotype originates from a young man with COVID-19, enrolled during active disease. The sequenced sample consisted of peripheral blood. The CDR3 reads CAVRSLSSTDTQYF. In DNA, the CDR3 is TGTGCCGTCCGGTCCTTATCTAGCACAGATACGCAGTATTTT.